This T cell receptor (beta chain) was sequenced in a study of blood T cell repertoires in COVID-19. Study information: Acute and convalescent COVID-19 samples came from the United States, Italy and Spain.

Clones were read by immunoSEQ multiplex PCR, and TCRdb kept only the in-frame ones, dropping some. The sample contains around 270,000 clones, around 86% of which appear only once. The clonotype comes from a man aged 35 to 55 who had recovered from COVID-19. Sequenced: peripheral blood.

CDR3 amino acids: CASSRDSLNTEAFF. CDR3 nucleotide sequence: TGTGCCAGCAGCCGCGACAGTTTGAACACTGAAGCTTTCTTT. This chain uses TRBV3-1 (or the pseudogene TRBV3-2) with TRBJ1-1; a weak D match, TRBD1 (5 bases). CDR1 is LGHDT, CDR2 YNNKEL, per germline (reference sequence). V was trimmed by 4 bases and J by 0 bases, leaving 9 bases between them. The CDR3 contains 14 residues.